This TCR beta chain originates from a study of blood T cell repertoires in COVID-19. Study details: There were acute and convalescent COVID-19 samples, and they came from the United States, Italy and Spain. Sample material is recorded as cDNA or gDNA derived from T cells, B-cell-depleted T cells, or PBMCs.

This CDR3 is built from 13 residues. Authors' processing steps: Reference gene primer amplification gave estimated nucleated cell counts. Assay: immunoSEQ multiplex PCR; the TCRdb copy retains only in-frame clones and omits some. V, J and clone size derive from that table, while D and trimming were established from the DNA sequence. The sample shows fewer than 130,000 clones, approximately 90% of them seen only once. Input material: peripheral blood. J is TRBJ1-5 and V is TRBV21-1; no DNA check was done on the table's D call, TRBD1. TRBV21-1 is classified as a pseudogene. The clonotype was recovered from a woman between 50 and 59 years old with acute or convalescent COVID-19. This CDR3 is CASSRHRNQPQHF. In DNA, the CDR3 is TGTGCCAGCAGCAGACACCGTAATCAGCCCCAGCATTTT.